The entry below describes one T cell receptor beta chain. The sample contains more than one DNA sequence encoding this CDR3. The data were produced by immunoSEQ multiplex PCR, yet TCRdb's version contains in-frame clones alone and is incomplete. The sample contains roughly 2 million clones, around 95% of which appear only once. From germline, CDR1 is LNHDA and CDR2 SQIVND (reference sequence). The length of the CDR3 is 14 residues. The ends were cut back, 1 base at V and 3 bases at J, with 10 bases in the middle. This sample stems from a study of shared clonotypes between healthy human individuals. Sequencing input: naive CD4+ T cells sorted from blood. Indicated subset: CD45RA+ positively selected. The receptor was isolated from a man between 18 and 35 years old in good health. The chain couples TRBV19 to TRBJ2-7; D tentatively fits TRBD1 or TRBD2 (6 bases each). The CDR3 sequence: CASSIGGGSYEQYF. In DNA, the CDR3 is TGTGCCAGTAGTATAGGAGGGGGGAGCTACGAGCAGTACTTC.